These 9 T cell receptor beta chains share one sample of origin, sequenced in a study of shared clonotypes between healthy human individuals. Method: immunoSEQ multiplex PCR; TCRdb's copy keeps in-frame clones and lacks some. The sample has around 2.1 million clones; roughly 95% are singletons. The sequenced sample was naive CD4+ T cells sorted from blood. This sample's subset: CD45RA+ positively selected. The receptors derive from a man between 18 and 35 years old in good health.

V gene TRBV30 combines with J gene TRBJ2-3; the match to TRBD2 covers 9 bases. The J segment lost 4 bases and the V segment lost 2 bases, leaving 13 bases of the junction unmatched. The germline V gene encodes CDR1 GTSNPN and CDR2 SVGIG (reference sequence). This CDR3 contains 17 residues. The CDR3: CAWSFSFGTSFSDTQYF. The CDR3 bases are TGTGCCTGGAGTTTCTCGTTCGGGACTAGCTTTTCAGATACGCAGTATTTT.

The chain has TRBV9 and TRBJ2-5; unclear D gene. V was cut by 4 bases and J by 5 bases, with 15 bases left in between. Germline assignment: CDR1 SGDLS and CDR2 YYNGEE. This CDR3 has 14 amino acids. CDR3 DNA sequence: TGTGCCAGCAGCCTAGGATCACTGGGGGAGACCCAGTACTTC. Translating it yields CASSLGSLGETQYF.

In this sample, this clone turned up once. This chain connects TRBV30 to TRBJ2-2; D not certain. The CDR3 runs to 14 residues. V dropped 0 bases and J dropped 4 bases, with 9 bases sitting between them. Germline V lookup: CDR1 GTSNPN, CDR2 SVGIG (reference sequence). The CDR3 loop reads CAWSVKGSTGELFF. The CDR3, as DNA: TGTGCCTGGAGTGTCAAGGGCTCCACCGGGGAGCTGTTTTTT.

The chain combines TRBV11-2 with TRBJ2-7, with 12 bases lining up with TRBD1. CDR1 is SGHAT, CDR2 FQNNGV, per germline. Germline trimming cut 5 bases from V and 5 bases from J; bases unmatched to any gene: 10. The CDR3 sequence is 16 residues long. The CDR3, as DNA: TGTGCCAGCAGCCCGCTTACCGGGACAGGGGGCAACGAGCAGTACTTC. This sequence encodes CASSPLTGTGGNEQYF.

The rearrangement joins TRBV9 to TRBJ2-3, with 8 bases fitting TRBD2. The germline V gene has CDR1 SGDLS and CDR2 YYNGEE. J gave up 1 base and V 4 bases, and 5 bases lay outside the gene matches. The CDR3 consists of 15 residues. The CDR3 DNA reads TGTGCCAGCAGCCTCTTGACTAGCGGCACAGATACGCAGTATTTT. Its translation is CASSLLTSGTDTQYF.

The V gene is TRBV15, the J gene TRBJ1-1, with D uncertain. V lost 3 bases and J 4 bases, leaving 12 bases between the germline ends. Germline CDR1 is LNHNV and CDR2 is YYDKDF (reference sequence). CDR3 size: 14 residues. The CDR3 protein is CATSRDLEGTEAFF. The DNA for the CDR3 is TGTGCCACCAGCAGGGACTTAGAGGGCACTGAAGCTTTCTTT.

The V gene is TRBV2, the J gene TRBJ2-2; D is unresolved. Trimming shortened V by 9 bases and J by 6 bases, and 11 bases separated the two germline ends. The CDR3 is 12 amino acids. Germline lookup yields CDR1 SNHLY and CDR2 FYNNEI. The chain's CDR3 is CASTWFAGELFF. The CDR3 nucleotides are TGTGCCAGTACGTGGTTCGCCGGGGAGCTGTTTTTT.

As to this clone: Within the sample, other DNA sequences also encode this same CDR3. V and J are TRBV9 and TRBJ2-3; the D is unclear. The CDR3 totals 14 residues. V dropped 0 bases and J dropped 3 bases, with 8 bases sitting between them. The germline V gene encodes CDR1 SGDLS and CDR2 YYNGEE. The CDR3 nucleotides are TGTGCCAGCAGCGTAGACTATTTAACAGATACGCAGTATTTT. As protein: CASSVDYLTDTQYF.

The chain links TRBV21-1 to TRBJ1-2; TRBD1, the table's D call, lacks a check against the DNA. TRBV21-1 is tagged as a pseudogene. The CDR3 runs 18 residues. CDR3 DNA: TGTGCCAGCAGCCACCCCCAGAGGACAGGGGGCCCCGAGGGGGGCTACACCTTC. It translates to CASSHPQRTGGPEGGYTF.